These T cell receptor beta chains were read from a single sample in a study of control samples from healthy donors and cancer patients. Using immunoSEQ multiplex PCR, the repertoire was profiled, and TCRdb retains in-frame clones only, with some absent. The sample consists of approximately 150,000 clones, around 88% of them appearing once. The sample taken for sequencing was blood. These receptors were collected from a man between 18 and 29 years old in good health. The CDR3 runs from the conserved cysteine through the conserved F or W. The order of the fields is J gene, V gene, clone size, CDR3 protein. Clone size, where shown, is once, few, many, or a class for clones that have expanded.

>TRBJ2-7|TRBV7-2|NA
CASSSHGQFSYEQYF
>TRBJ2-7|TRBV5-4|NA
CASSLVSRVHEQYF
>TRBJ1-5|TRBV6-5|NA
CASSFDRKNQPQHF
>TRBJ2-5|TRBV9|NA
CASGASGGAGETQYF
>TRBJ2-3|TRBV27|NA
CASSLFPGVDTQYF
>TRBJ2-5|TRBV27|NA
CASSRSSGGQETQYF
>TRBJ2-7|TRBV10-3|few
CAISELGGGGPYEQYF
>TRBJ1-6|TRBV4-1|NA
CASSQVNTYSYNSPLHF
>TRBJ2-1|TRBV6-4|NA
CASSAWRGEEQFF
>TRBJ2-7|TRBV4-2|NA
CASSQGTSERYEQYF
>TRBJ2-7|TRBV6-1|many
CASSDSGTPPEEQYF
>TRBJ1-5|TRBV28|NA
CASATPGGDYQPQHF
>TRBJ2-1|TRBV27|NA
CASSLGGVYNEQFF
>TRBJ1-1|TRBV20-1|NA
CSAGGNTEAFF
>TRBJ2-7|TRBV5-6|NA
CASSLVRGRGYEQYF
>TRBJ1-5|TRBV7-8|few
CASSWSNQPQHF
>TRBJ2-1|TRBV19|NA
CASDDGSHYNEQFF
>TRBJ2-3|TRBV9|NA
CASSVLAGGSTDTQYF
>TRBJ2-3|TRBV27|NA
CASSVRQGTITDTQYF
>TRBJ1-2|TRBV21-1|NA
CASSMRTGNYGYTF
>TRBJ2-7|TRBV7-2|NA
CASSLPGWEGLNEQYF
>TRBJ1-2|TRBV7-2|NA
CASSSAGYYGYTF
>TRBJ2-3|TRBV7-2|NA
CASSTESGGGTDTQYF